This passage covers 3 T cell receptor beta chains from one sample sequenced in a study of blood T cell repertoires in COVID-19. Repertoires were generated with immunoSEQ multiplex PCR, while TCRdb's copy carries only in-frame clones and drops some. The repertoire holds about 150,000 clones, with just over 85% as singletons. The sequencing input was peripheral blood. Every receptor here comes from a man between 65 and 80 years old with acute or convalescent COVID-19.

This rearrangement joins TRBV6-2 or TRBV6-3 to TRBJ2-7; 10 nucleotides line up with TRBD2. Trimming cost V 5 bases and J 5 bases; bases outside gene matches: 9. Germline assignment: CDR1 MNHEY and CDR2 SVGEGT. The length of the CDR3 is 15 residues. CDR3 amino acids: CASSGSGTSANEQYF. The CDR3 nucleotides read TGTGCCAGCAGTGGTTCCGGGACTAGCGCCAACGAGCAGTACTTC.

The rearrangement links TRBV5-1 to TRBJ2-3, with 9 positions matching TRBD2. The CDR3 totals 14 residues. Germline V gene sequence: CDR1 SGHRS, CDR2 YFSETQ. Trimming cost V 1 base and J 5 bases; bases outside gene matches: 2. The CDR3 DNA follows: TGCGCCAGCAGCTTGAGGACTAGCGTAGATACGCAGTATTTT. Translating gives CASSLRTSVDTQYF.

The V gene is TRBV28, the J gene TRBJ2-1, with TRBD1 as a possible D gene (5 bases). The V end was cut by 2 bases, the J end by 3 bases, with 8 bases between. The CDR3 covers 14 residues. Germline V gene data show CDR1 as MDHEN and CDR2 as SYDVKM. Here the CDR3 reads CASSLRQNYNEQFF. CDR3 coding DNA: TGTGCCAGCAGTTTAAGACAGAACTACAATGAGCAGTTCTTC.